The 11 T cell receptor beta chains given below trace back to one sample, sequenced in a study of blood T cell repertoires in COVID-19. Repertoires were generated with immunoSEQ multiplex PCR, while TCRdb's copy carries only in-frame clones and drops some. This sample has a few hundred thousand clones, with roughly 90% found just once. The specimen sequenced was peripheral blood. The receptors were sampled from a woman in her 30s with COVID-19, enrolled during active disease.

This chain uses TRBV28 with TRBJ2-7; tentatively, D is TRBD1 (6 bases). The length of the CDR3 is 12 residues. The V end lost 6 bases, the J end lost 4 bases, and 10 bases lay between the germline ends. Germline V gene sequence: CDR1 MDHEN, CDR2 SYDVKM. Written as DNA, the CDR3 is TGTGCCAGCAGGGGGGCGAAGTACGAGCAGTACTTC. It encodes CASRGAKYEQYF. Full variable domain (remainder filled in from reference TRBV28 and TRBJ2-7): DVKVTQSSRYLVKRTGEKVFLECVQDMDHENMFWYRQDPGLGLRLIYFSYDVKMKEKGDIPEGYSVSREKKERFSLILESASTNQTSMYLCASRGAKYEQYFGPGTRLTVT.

V gene TRBV3-1 (or the pseudogene TRBV3-2) combines with J gene TRBJ2-5, with no clear D. Germline CDR1 and CDR2: LGHDT and YNNKEL (reference sequence). V dropped 0 bases and J dropped 0 bases, with 8 bases sitting between them. There are 15 residues in the CDR3. In DNA form, the CDR3 reads TGTGCCAGCAGCCAAGATTTTACAGACCAAGAGACCCAGTACTTC. Encoded protein: CASSQDFTDQETQYF.

The genes are TRBV28 and TRBJ2-2; D may be TRBD2 (6 bases). Per germline, CDR1 MDHEN and CDR2 SYDVKM. The CDR3 spans 14 residues. V was clipped by 2 bases and J by 5 bases, with 9 bases between them. CDR3 DNA sequence: TGTGCCAGCAGTTTAGCGGGAATTACCGGGGAGCTGTTTTTT. It translates to CASSLAGITGELFF.

This clone has a handful of counts. This chain uses TRBV30 with TRBJ1-5; a possible D gene is TRBD1 (6 bases). The CDR3 spans 15 residues. V dropped 4 bases and J dropped 7 bases, with 20 bases sitting between them. Germline V gene data show CDR1 as GTSNPN and CDR2 as SVGIG (reference sequence). CDR3 bases: TGTGCCTGGACTTCACAAGGGGACATGTACCAGCCCCAGCATTTT. Protein sequence: CAWTSQGDMYQPQHF.

V is TRBV10-3 and J is TRBJ2-7; 10 bases are a match to TRBD1. The length of the CDR3 is 14 residues. The germline V gene encodes CDR1 ENHRY and CDR2 SYGVKD. J lost 1 base, V lost 4 bases, and 1 base had no gene match. The CDR3 loop is CAISGGQGSYEQYF. The CDR3 bases are TGTGCCATCAGTGGGGGACAGGGGTCCTACGAGCAGTACTTC.

Comments on this clone: Other DNA sequences in this sample translate to the same CDR3. The chain links TRBV6-5 to TRBJ1-5; perhaps TRBD1 as D (5 bases). Germline V gives CDR1 MNHEY, CDR2 SVGAGI. Trimming left V 2 bases short and J 6 bases short, with 11 bases between. The CDR3 contains 14 residues. The CDR3 bases are TGTGCCAGCAGTTACGGTCAGGGCGGTCAGCCCCAGCATTTT. Translated: CASSYGQGGQPQHF.

This chain connects TRBV5-1 to TRBJ2-1; the match to TRBD1 covers 10 bases. The germline gives CDR1 SGHRS, CDR2 YFSETQ. The trim removed 0 bases at V and 6 bases at J, leaving 6 bases unmatched. This CDR3 spans 16 amino acids. CDR3 DNA: TGCGCCAGCAGCTTGGTGCGGACAGGGGGTTTCAATGAGCAGTTCTTC. It is translated as CASSLVRTGGFNEQFF. Variable domain in full (rest from reference TRBV5-1 and TRBJ2-1): KAGVTQTPRYLIKTRGQQVTLSCSPISGHRSVSWYQQTPGQGLQFLFEYFSETQRNKGNFPGRFSGRQFSNSRSEMNVSTLELGDSALYLCASSLVRTGGFNEQFFGPGTRLTVL.

This clone was seen once. The rearrangement uses TRBV19 and TRBJ2-3, with 12 nucleotides matching TRBD2. Germline CDR1 LNHDA, CDR2 SQIVND (reference sequence). Trimming cost V 4 bases and J 4 bases; bases outside gene matches: 3. This CDR3 has 15 residues. This CDR3 reads CASSTGTSGPDTQYF. For the CDR3, the DNA is TGTGCCAGTAGTACCGGGACTAGCGGGCCAGATACGCAGTATTTT.

V and J are TRBV7-9 and TRBJ2-2; TRBD1 is a possible D gene (6 bases). V was cut by 7 bases and J by 1 base, with 10 bases left in between. CDR3 length: 14 residues. Germline-derived CDR1 and CDR2 are SEHNR and FQNEAQ (reference sequence). The CDR3 region is CASTMGQNTGELFF. The CDR3, as DNA: TGTGCCAGCACCATGGGACAGAACACCGGGGAGCTGTTTTTT.

This clone has more than one count but fewer than ten. The CDR3 DNA is TGTGCCAGCAGATTCGGGAGAAACACCGGGGAGCTGTTTTTT. Translated: CASRFGRNTGELFF. V gene TRBV27 combines with J gene TRBJ2-2; a weak D match, TRBD2 (6 bases). Germline loops: CDR1 MNHEY, CDR2 SMNVEV (reference sequence). This CDR3 comprises 14 residues. Trimming cost V 6 bases and J 2 bases, with 10 bases left between them.

This chain connects TRBV7-6 to TRBJ2-2, with a tentative D call TRBD2 (5 bases). V dropped 1 base and J dropped 5 bases, with 11 bases sitting between them. The CDR3 loop spans 15 amino acids. Germline CDR1 reads SGHVS; CDR2 reads FNYEAQ. CDR3 residues: CASSLGGPSTGELFF. CDR3 in DNA: TGTGCCAGCAGCTTAGGAGGGCCCTCAACCGGGGAGCTGTTTTTT.